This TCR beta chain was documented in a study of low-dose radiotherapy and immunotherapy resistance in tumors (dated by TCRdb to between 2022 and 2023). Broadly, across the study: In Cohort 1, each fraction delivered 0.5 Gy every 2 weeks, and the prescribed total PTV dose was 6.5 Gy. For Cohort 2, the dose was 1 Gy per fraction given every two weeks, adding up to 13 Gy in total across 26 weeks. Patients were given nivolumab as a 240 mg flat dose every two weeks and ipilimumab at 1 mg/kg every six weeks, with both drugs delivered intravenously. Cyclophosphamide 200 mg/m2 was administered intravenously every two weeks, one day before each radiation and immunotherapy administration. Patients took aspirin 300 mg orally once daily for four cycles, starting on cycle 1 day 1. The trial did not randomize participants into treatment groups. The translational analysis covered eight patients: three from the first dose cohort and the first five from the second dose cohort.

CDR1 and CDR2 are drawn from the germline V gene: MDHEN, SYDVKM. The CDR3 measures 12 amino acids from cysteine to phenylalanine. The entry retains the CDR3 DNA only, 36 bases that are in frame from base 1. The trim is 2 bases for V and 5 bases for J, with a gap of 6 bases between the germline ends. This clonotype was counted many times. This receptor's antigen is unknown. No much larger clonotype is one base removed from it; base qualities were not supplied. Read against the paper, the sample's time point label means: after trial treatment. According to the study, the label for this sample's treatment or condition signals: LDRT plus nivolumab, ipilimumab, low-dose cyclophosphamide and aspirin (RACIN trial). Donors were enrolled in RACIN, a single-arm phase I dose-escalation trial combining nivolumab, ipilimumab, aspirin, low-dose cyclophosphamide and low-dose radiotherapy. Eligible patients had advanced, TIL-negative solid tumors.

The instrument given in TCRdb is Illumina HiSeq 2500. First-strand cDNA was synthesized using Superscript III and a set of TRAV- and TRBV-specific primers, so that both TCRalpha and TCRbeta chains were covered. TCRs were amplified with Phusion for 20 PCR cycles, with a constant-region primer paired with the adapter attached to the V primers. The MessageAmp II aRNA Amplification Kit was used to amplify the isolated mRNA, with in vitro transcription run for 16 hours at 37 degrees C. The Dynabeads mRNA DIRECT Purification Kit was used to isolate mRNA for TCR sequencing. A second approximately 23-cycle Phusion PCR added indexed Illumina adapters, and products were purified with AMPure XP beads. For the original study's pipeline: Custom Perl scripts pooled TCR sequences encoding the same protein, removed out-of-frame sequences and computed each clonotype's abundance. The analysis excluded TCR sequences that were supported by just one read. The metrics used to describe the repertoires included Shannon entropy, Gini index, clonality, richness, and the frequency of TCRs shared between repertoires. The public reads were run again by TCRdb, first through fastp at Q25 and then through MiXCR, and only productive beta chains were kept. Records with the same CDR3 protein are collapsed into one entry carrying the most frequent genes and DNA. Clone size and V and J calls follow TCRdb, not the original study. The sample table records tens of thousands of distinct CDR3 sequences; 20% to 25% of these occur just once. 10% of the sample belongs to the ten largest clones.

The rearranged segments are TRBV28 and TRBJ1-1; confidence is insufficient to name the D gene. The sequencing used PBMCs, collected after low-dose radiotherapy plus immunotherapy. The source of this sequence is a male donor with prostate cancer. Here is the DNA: TGTGCCAGCAGTTTAAGATGGACTGAAGCTTTCTTT. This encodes CASSLRWTEAFF.